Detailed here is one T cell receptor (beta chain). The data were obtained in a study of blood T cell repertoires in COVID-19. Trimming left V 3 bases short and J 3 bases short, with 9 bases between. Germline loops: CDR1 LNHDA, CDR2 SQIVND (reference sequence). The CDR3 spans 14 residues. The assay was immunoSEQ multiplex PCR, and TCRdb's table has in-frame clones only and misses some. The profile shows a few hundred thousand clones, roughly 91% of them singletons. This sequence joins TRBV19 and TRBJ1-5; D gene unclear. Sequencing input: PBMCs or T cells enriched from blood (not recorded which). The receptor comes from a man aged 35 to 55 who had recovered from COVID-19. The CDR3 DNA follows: TGTGCCAGTAGTATGAAACAACCCAATCAGCCCCAGCATTTT. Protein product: CASSMKQPNQPQHF.